These 27 T cell receptor beta chains share one sample of origin, sequenced in a study of blood T cell repertoires in COVID-19. Clones were sequenced by immunoSEQ multiplex PCR, and TCRdb holds only the in-frame ones, with some missing. The data show fewer than 250,000 clones, around four fifths seen once. The specimen was peripheral blood. The receptors derive from a woman aged 55-69 years with active or convalescent COVID-19.

This sequence joins TRBV30 and TRBJ2-2; D is perhaps TRBD1 (6 bases). Germline V gene lookup returns CDR1 GTSNPN and CDR2 SVGIG (reference sequence). CDR3 length equals 13 residues. V lost 4 bases, J lost 7 bases, and 13 bases lay in between. The CDR3 region is CAWTDTGRGELFF. The CDR3 region has the DNA TGTGCCTGGACCGACACAGGGCGCGGGGAGCTGTTTTTT.

This chain links TRBV6-5 with TRBJ1-1; the D gene is possibly TRBD1 (5 bases). CDR3 length: 15 residues. The V gene lost 0 bases and the J gene lost 4 bases, with 12 bases spanning the gap. Germline V gene lookup returns CDR1 MNHEY and CDR2 SVGAGI. The CDR3 DNA sequence: TGTGCCAGCAGTTACTCGCGCACTCAGGGCACTGAAGCTTTCTTT. Translation gives CASSYSRTQGTEAFF.

The chain carries TRBV20-1 and TRBJ1-1; tentative D call: TRBD1 (6 bases). The CDR3 extends over 11 amino acids. V lost 4 bases and J lost 4, with 7 bases in between. Germline V lookup: CDR1 DFQATT, CDR2 SNEGSKA (reference sequence). The CDR3 loop reads CSANRVTEAFF. DNA for the CDR3: TGCAGTGCTAACAGGGTCACTGAAGCTTTCTTT.

The rearrangement joins TRBV7-8 to TRBJ1-1; D unresolved. CDR1 and CDR2 (germline): SGHVS, FQNEAQ. CDR3 length equals 13 residues. V dropped 0 bases and J dropped 3 bases, with 5 bases sitting between them. CDR3 bases: TGTGCCAGCAGCTTAGCGTTCTACACTGAAGCTTTCTTT. Amino acid sequence: CASSLAFYTEAFF.

This clone came up many times. V and J are TRBV6-1 and TRBJ2-7; D is unresolved. The CDR3 consists of 14 residues. Germline-derived CDR1 and CDR2 are MNHNS and SASEGT. Trimming stripped 3 bases from V and 4 bases from J, with 13 bases between. This CDR3 is CASSEGPNGYEQYF. As DNA, the CDR3 is TGTGCCAGCAGTGAGGGTCCCAACGGGTACGAGCAGTACTTC.

The CDR3 DNA is TGTGCCAGCAGCTGGGACAGGGGGCCGGCTGAAAAACTGTTTTTT. Translating gives CASSWDRGPAEKLFF. J is TRBJ1-4 and V is TRBV7-9; 12 nucleotides agree with TRBD1. Germline CDR1 reads SEHNR; CDR2 reads FQNEAQ (reference sequence). The length of the CDR3 is 15 residues. J gave up 7 bases and V 4 bases, and 4 bases lay outside the gene matches.

The chain uses TRBV21-1 and TRBJ2-7; the table's D call of TRBD1 was not tested on the DNA. TRBV21-1 is reported as a pseudogene. The CDR3 covers 13 residues. CDR3 sequence reads: CASILRDNYEQYV. The CDR3 DNA is TGTGCCAGCATCCTCCGGGACAACTACGAGCAGTACGTC.

This chain links TRBV7-9 with TRBJ2-1, with D possibly matching TRBD1 (6 bases). Germline loops: CDR1 SEHNR, CDR2 FQNEAQ (reference sequence). The CDR3 has 14 residues. The CDR3 protein is CALKRTTGDNEQFF. The CDR3, as DNA: TGTGCTTTGAAAAGGACGACAGGTGACAATGAGCAGTTCTTC.

The chain employs TRBV3-1 (or the pseudogene TRBV3-2) and TRBJ1-2, with a possible D match to TRBD1 (5 bases). The CDR3 covers 14 residues. V lost 5 bases, J lost 8 bases, and 18 bases lay in between. Per germline, CDR1 LGHDT and CDR2 YNNKEL (reference sequence). The CDR3 region has the DNA TGTGCCAGCAGCGGAGACAGCCATATAGGGGGCTACACCTTC. This translates into CASSGDSHIGGYTF.

The chain uses TRBV24-1 and TRBJ1-6, with 7 bases identical to TRBD1. Germline V gene sequence: CDR1 KGHDR, CDR2 SFDVKD. This CDR3 is 15 amino acids long. J gave up 10 bases and V 2 bases, and 7 bases lay outside the gene matches. The CDR3 sequence is CATSDSRQGQSPLHF. The CDR3 nucleotides read TGTGCCACCAGTGATTCACGACAGGGACAATCACCCCTCCACTTT.

The rearrangement joins TRBV24-1 to TRBJ2-2; the D gene is possibly TRBD2 (6 bases). V was shortened by 3 bases and J by 5 bases, with 21 bases between the two germline ends. The V gene's germline CDR1 is KGHDR and CDR2 SFDVKD. The CDR3 covers 18 residues. Written as DNA, the CDR3 is TGTGCCACCAGTGATAGACGATGGGGGGAGCTGAGGACCGGGGAGCTGTTTTTT. Amino acid sequence: CATSDRRWGELRTGELFF.

Only one count was recorded for this clone. A junction end diverges from the germline sequence, so it may reflect a read error. The chain uses TRBV3-1 (or the pseudogene TRBV3-2) and TRBJ2-5; 16 positions agree with TRBD2. Germline V gives CDR1 LGHDT, CDR2 YNNKEL (reference sequence). This CDR3 contains 17 residues. The CDR3 DNA reads as TGTGCCAGCAGTCAAGGGACTAGCGGGAGGGCCACGGAGACCCAGTACTTC. This codes for CASSQGTSGRATETQYF.

The chain is built from TRBV7-2 and TRBJ2-4, with 11 nucleotides matching TRBD1. This CDR3 has 13 residues. V shed 5 bases and J 8 bases; nucleotides not matched to a gene: 2. CDR1 is SGHTA and CDR2 is FQGNSA in the germline V gene. For the CDR3, the DNA is TGTGCCAGCAGCCGGGACAGGGGGGACATTCAGTACTTC. Translating gives CASSRDRGDIQYF.

The CDR3 DNA sequence: TGTGCCAGCAGTGAAATGGAAGGGGACAGGGAGTACGTC. Its translation is CASSEMEGDREYV. This chain joins TRBV6-1 and TRBJ2-7, with TRBD1 matching 9 bases. The CDR3 length is 13 residues. J gave up 11 bases and V 2 bases, and 7 bases lay outside the gene matches. Germline V gene sequence: CDR1 MNHNS, CDR2 SASEGT.

The gene calls are TRBV6-5 and TRBJ1-5; 8 nucleotides agree with TRBD1. The trim removed 6 bases at V and 7 bases at J, leaving 5 bases unmatched. Germline V gives CDR1 MNHEY, CDR2 SVGAGI. The length of the CDR3 is 13 residues. For the CDR3, the DNA is TGTGCCAGCAGGACAGGGGCTCAGCAGCCCCAGCATTTT. This gives the protein CASRTGAQQPQHF.

The chain has TRBV5-1 and TRBJ2-7, with D unclear. The germline gives CDR1 SGHRS, CDR2 YFSETQ. The CDR3 runs 14 residues. Trimming took off 0 bases at V and 3 bases at J, with 10 bases between the two ends. The CDR3 DNA reads as TGCGCCAGCAGCTTGGCCACAGAAGTCTACGAGCAGTACTTC. Protein: CASSLATEVYEQYF.

The chain combines TRBV13 with TRBJ1-2; D possibly corresponds to TRBD1 (6 bases). CDR1 is PRHDT, CDR2 FYEKMQ, per germline (reference sequence). Deletions cut 5 bases from V and 9 bases from J, with 25 bases between. This CDR3 comprises 16 residues. CDR3 coding DNA: TGTGCCAGCAGCGTACAATCCTTACAGGGTCTAGGGAGCTACACCTTC. This codes for CASSVQSLQGLGSYTF.

This chain joins TRBV18 and TRBJ2-2; TRBD2 matches at 13 bases. The CDR3 runs 17 residues. Germline assignment: CDR1 KGHSH and CDR2 LQKENI. The V and J ends lost 3 bases and 1 base, in that order; junction bases with no gene match: 2. The CDR3 loop is CASSPGLAGKNTGELFF. The CDR3 bases are TGTGCCAGCTCACCGGGACTAGCGGGGAAGAACACCGGGGAGCTGTTTTTT.

V gene TRBV7-9 combines with J gene TRBJ2-6; 8 bases agree with TRBD1. V lost 4 bases to trimming and J lost 2 bases; unmatched junction nucleotides: 13. The CDR3 length is 19 residues. Germline loops: CDR1 SEHNR, CDR2 FQNEAQ (reference sequence). CDR3 amino acids: CASSSIRDRFYTGANVLTF. For the CDR3, the DNA is TGTGCCAGCAGCTCCATCCGGGACAGGTTTTATACTGGGGCCAACGTCCTGACTTTC. The full variable domain, rest sourced from reference TRBV7-9 and TRBJ2-6, is DTGVSQNPRHKITKRGQNVTFRCDPISEHNRLYWYRQTLGQGPEFLTYFQNEAQLEKSRLLSDRFSAERPKGSFSTLEIQRTEQGDSAMYLCASSSIRDRFYTGANVLTFGAGSRLTVL.

V and J are TRBV7-8 and TRBJ2-1; the match to TRBD2 covers 14 bases. V dropped 3 bases and J dropped 6; count of bases not matched to a gene: 13. The CDR3 loop spans 19 amino acids. Germline loops: CDR1 SGHVS, CDR2 FQNEAQ. CDR3 sequence: CASSFPKPGLAGDVNEQFF. For the CDR3, the DNA is TGTGCCAGCAGCTTTCCAAAACCGGGACTAGCGGGAGATGTCAATGAGCAGTTCTTC.

As DNA, the CDR3 is TGTGCCAGCAGTCGGGACAGATATAATTCACCCCTCCACTTT. Its protein is CASSRDRYNSPLHF. The chain combines TRBV2 with TRBJ1-6; TRBD1 matches 7 bases. V dropped 5 bases and J dropped 4; count of bases not matched to a gene: 2. CDR3 length equals 14 residues. Germline V gene sequence: CDR1 SNHLY, CDR2 FYNNEI.

CDR3 amino acids: CASSTDVASYEQYF. CDR3 bases: TGTGCCAGCAGCACCGACGTAGCGTCCTACGAGCAGTACTTC. The genes are TRBV5-4 and TRBJ2-7, with a weak D call TRBD2 (5 bases). V lost 4 bases to trimming and J lost 1 base, with 12 bases between them. The CDR3 has 14 residues. The germline gives CDR1 SGHNT, CDR2 YYREEE (reference sequence).

At least ten counts were recorded for this clone. The V gene is TRBV7-9, the J gene TRBJ1-1; the D is unclear. V gave up 5 bases and J gave up 3 bases, with 7 bases separating them. The CDR3 is 12 residues long. CDR1 SEHNR and CDR2 FQNEAQ come from the germline V gene (reference sequence). This CDR3 reads CASSPGYTEAFF. The CDR3 nucleotides are TGTGCCAGCAGCCCCGGGTACACTGAAGCTTTCTTT.

The rearrangement uses TRBV11-2 and TRBJ2-1; 8 bases fit TRBD2. Germline CDR1 SGHAT, CDR2 FQNNGV. The CDR3 runs 14 residues. With V trimmed by 4 bases and J by 4 bases, 3 bases remained unmatched. Written as DNA, the CDR3 is TGTGCCAGCAGCTCCGTAGCGGGGTACAATGAGCAGTTCTTC. The encoded protein is CASSSVAGYNEQFF.

This chain links TRBV6-5 with TRBJ1-1; no clear D gene. Germline CDR1 and CDR2: MNHEY and SVGAGI. CDR3 size: 15 residues. Trimming stripped 4 bases from V and 2 bases from J, with 14 bases between. In nucleotides, the CDR3 is TGTGCCAGCAGTTTTTTCCAACACCAAAACACTGAAGCTTTCTTT. It encodes CASSFFQHQNTEAFF.

This chain connects TRBV6-2 or TRBV6-3 to TRBJ2-3; TRBD2 matches at 8 bases. J gave up 0 bases and V 4 bases, and 9 bases lay outside the gene matches. The CDR3 runs to 17 residues. Germline-derived CDR1 and CDR2 are MNHEY and SVGEGT. As DNA, the CDR3 is TGTGCCAGCAGTTCGGCTGAACTAGCGGTGAGCACAGATACGCAGTATTTT. The encoded protein is CASSSAELAVSTDTQYF.

This chain joins TRBV5-4 and TRBJ2-4, with 8 bases lining up with TRBD2. Looked up from germline, CDR1 is SGHNT and CDR2 is YYREEE (reference sequence). V dropped 0 bases and J dropped 1; count of bases not matched to a gene: 6. The CDR3 covers 17 residues. CDR3 amino acids: CASSLAAGGMAKNIQYF. CDR3 in DNA: TGTGCCAGCAGCTTGGCTGCGGGGGGCATGGCCAAAAACATTCAGTACTTC.